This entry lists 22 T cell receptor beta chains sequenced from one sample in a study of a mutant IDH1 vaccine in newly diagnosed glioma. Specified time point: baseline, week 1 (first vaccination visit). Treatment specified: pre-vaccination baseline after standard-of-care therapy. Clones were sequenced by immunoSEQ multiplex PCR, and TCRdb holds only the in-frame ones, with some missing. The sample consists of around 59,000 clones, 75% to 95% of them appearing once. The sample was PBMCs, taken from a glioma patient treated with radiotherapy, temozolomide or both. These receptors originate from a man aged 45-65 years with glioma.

CDR3 coding DNA: TGTGCCAGCAGCGCCAGGGTTGCCGGGGAGCTGTTTTTT. Protein sequence: CASSARVAGELFF. The chain employs TRBV9 and TRBJ2-2, with D possibly being TRBD1 (5 bases). V was trimmed by 3 bases and J by 6 bases, leaving 9 bases between them. Germline V gene data show CDR1 as SGDLS and CDR2 as YYNGEE. This CDR3 has 13 residues.

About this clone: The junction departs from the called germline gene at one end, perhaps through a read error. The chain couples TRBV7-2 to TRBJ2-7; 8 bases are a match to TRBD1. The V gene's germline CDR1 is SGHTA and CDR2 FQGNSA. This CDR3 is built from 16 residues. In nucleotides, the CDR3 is TGTGCCAGCACCTTATCCTTCCCGGACAGGGCCTACGAGCAGTACTTC. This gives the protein CASTLSFPDRAYEQYF. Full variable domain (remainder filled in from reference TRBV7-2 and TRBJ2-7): GAGVSQSPSNKVTEKGKDVELRCDPISGHTALYWYRQSLGQGLEFLIYFQGNSAPDKSGLPSDRFSAERTGGSVSTLTIQRTQQEDSAVYLCASTLSFPDRAYEQYFGPGTRLTVT.

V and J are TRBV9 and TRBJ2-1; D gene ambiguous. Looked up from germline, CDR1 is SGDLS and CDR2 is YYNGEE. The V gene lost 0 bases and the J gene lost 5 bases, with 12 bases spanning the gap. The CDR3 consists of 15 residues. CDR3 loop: CASSVGPTGNNEQFF. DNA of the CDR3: TGTGCCAGCAGCGTAGGTCCCACCGGCAACAATGAGCAGTTCTTC.

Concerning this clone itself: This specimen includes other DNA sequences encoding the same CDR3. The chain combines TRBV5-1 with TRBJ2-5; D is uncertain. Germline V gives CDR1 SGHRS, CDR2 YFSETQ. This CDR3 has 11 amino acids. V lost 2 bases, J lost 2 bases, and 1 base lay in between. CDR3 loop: CASSFQETQYF. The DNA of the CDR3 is TGCGCCAGCAGCTTTCAAGAGACCCAGTACTTC.

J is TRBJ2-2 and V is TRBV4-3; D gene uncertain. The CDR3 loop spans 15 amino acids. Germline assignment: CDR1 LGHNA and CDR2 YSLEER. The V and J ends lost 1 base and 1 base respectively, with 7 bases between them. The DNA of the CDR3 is TGCGCCAGCAGCCAAGTCGCCGGGAACACCGGGGAGCTGTTTTTT. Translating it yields CASSQVAGNTGELFF.

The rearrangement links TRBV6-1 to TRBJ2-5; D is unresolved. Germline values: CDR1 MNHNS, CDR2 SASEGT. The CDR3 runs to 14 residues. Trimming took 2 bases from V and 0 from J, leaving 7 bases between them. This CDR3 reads CASSESLDQETQYF. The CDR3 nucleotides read TGTGCCAGCAGTGAAAGCCTGGACCAAGAGACCCAGTACTTC.

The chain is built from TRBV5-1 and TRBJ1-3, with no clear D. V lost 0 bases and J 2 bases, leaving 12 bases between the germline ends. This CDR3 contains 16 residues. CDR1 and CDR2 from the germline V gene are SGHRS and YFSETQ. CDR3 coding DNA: TGCGCCAGCAGCTTGGCCTGGGCAGACACTGGAAACACCATATATTTT. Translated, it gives CASSLAWADTGNTIYF.

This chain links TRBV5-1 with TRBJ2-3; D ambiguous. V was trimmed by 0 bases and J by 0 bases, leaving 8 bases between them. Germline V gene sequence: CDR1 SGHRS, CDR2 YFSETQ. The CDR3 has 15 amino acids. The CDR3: CASSLADTSTDTQYF. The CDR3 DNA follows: TGCGCCAGCAGCTTGGCCGATACAAGCACAGATACGCAGTATTTT. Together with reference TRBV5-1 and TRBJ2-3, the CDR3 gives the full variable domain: KAGVTQTPRYLIKTRGQQVTLSCSPISGHRSVSWYQQTPGQGLQFLFEYFSETQRNKGNFPGRFSGRQFSNSRSEMNVSTLELGDSALYLCASSLADTSTDTQYFGPGTRLTVL.

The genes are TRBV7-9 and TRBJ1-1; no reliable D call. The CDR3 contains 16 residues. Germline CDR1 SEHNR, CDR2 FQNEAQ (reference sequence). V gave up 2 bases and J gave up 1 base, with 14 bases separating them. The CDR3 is CASSLRWVSRNTEAFF. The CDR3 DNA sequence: TGTGCCAGCAGCTTAAGGTGGGTGAGCCGGAACACTGAAGCTTTCTTT.

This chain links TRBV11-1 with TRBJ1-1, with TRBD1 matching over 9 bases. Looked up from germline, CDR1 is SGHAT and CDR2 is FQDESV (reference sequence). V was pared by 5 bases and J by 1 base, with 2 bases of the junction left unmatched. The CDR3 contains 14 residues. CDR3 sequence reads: CASSRGQGNTEAFF. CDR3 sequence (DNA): TGTGCCAGCAGCCGGGGACAGGGGAACACTGAAGCTTTCTTT.

Here the CDR3 reads CASSQGFRADFGEQFF. CDR3 sequence (DNA): TGTGCCAGCAGCCAGGGGTTTAGGGCCGATTTCGGTGAGCAGTTCTTC. The chain has TRBV7-9 and TRBJ2-1; D is possibly TRBD1 (6 bases). Trimming took 5 bases from V and 9 from J, leaving 23 bases between them. CDR1 and CDR2 (germline): SEHNR, FQNEAQ (reference sequence). CDR3 length equals 16 residues.

The CDR3 sequence is CATGEYNEQFF. In DNA form, the CDR3 reads TGTGCCACGGGGGAGTACAATGAGCAGTTCTTC. The chain is built from TRBV6-6 and TRBJ2-1; D perhaps matches TRBD2 (6 bases). The length of the CDR3 is 11 residues. Germline V gene data show CDR1 as MNHNY and CDR2 as SVGAGI (reference sequence). Trimming took off 10 bases at V and 4 bases at J, with 8 bases between the two ends.

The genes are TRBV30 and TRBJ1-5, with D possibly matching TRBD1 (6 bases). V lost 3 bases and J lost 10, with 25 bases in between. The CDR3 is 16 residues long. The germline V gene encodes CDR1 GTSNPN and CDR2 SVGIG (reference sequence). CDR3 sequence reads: CAWSQSHGGRWSPQHF. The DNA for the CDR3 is TGTGCCTGGAGCCAATCACATGGGGGCCGTTGGAGCCCCCAGCATTTT.

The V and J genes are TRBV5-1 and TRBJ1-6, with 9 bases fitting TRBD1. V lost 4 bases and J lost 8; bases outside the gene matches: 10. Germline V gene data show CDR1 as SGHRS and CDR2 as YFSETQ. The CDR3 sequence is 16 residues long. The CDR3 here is CASSVGTGREDSPLHF. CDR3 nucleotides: TGCGCCAGCAGCGTGGGGACAGGGAGGGAGGATTCACCCCTCCACTTT.

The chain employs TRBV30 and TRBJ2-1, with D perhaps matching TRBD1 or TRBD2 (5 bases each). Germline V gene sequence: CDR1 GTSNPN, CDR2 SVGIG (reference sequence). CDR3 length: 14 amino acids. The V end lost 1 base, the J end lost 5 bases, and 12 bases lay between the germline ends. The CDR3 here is CAWSEGPRDNEQFF. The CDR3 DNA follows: TGTGCCTGGAGTGAGGGACCCCGGGACAATGAGCAGTTCTTC.

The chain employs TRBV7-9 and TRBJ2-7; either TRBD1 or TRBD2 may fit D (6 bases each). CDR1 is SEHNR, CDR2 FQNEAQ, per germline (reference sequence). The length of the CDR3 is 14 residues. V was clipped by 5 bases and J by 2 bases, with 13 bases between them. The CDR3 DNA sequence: TGTGCCAGCAGCAGCCAGGGGAGGCCCTACGAGCAGTACTTC. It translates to CASSSQGRPYEQYF.

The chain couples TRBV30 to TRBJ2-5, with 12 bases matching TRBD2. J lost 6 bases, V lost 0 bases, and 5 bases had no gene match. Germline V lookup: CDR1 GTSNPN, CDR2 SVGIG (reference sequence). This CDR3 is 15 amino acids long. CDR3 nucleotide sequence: TGTGCCTGGAGTGTAGCACTAGCGGGAGGAAAGACCCAGTACTTC. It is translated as CAWSVALAGGKTQYF. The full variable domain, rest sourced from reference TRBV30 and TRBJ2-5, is SQTIHQWPATLVQPVGSPLSLECTVEGTSNPNLYWYRQAAGRGLQLLFYSVGIGQISSEVPQNLSASRPQDRQFILSSKKLLLSDSGFYLCAWSVALAGGKTQYFGPGTRLLVL.

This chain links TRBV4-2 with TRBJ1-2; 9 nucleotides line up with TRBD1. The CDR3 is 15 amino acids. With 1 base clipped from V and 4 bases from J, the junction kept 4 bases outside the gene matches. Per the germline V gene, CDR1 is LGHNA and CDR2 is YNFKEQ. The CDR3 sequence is CASSQGTGVFYGYTF. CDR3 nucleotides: TGTGCCAGCAGCCAAGGGACAGGGGTATTCTATGGCTACACCTTC.

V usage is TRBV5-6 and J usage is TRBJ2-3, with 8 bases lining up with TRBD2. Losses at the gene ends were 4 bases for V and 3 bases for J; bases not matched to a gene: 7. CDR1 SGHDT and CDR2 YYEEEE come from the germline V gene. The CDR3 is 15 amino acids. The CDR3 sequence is CASSLGGGRTDTQYF. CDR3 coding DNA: TGTGCCAGCAGCCTCGGGGGGGGCCGGACAGATACGCAGTATTTT.

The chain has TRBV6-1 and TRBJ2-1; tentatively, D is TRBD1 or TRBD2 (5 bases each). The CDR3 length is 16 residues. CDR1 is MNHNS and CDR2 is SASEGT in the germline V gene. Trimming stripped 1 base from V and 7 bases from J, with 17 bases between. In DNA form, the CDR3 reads TGTGCCAGCAGTGAAGGAACGGGGCCTCTGTGGAATGAGCAGTTCTTC. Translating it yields CASSEGTGPLWNEQFF.

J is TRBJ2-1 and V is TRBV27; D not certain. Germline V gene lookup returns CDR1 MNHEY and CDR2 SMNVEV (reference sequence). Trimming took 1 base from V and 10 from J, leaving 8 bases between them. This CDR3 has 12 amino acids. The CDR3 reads CASSLFRGEQFF. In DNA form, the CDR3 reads TGTGCCAGCAGTTTATTCCGTGGAGAGCAGTTCTTC.

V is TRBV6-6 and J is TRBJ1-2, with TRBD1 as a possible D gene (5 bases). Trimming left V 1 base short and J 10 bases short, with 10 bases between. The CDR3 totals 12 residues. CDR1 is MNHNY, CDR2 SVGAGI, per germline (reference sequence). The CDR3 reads CASSYWGPTYTF. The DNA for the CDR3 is TGTGCCAGCAGTTACTGGGGACCGACCTACACCTTC.